This T cell receptor (beta chain) was sequenced for a study of cytomegalovirus exposure and HLA in healthy donors. Turning to the study itself: HLA-typed donors were the source of approximately 88 million unique TCRs, which an early data release held. The study, taken as a whole, reports: V- and J-gene trimming of TCR beta was linked (in a later analysis) to a missense DCLRE1C variant. Follow-up analysis seemed to connect common viral pathogens with several of the most significant clusters identified.

This clone was picked up a small number of times. Its antigen is as yet unknown. A multiplex PCR was run with 60 Vbeta primers and 13 Jbeta primers. Profiling relied on immunoSEQ multiplex PCR, and the TCRdb table lists in-frame clones only, not all of them. The repertoire holds about 120,000 clones, with over 15% as singletons. Input material: PBMCs. The clonotype originates from a female donor in good health and CMV-seropositive.

The CDR3 spells CASSLTGLLYEQYF. DNA for the CDR3: TGTGCCAGCAGCTTAACGGGACTCCTCTACGAGCAGTACTTC. J is TRBJ2-7 and V is TRBV7-9; D may be TRBD2 (6 bases). This CDR3 spans 14 amino acids. Trimming pared 2 bases from V and 3 bases from J, leaving 11 bases between. Per germline, CDR1 SEHNR and CDR2 FQNEAQ (reference sequence).